A selection of T cell receptor beta chains follows, all from one sample in a study of T cell repertoires in MIS-A myocarditis. The method was immunoSEQ multiplex PCR; TCRdb's version includes in-frame clones alone and lacks a portion of them. The sample records about 15,000 clones, around 74% being singletons. Sequencing used left ventricle heart tissue obtained at autopsy. All receptors come from a young man with fulminant myocarditis from multisystem inflammatory syndrome in adults (MIS-A) after COVID-19. The CDR3 runs from the conserved cysteine through the conserved F or W. Fields, in order: D gene, clone size, J gene, V gene, CDR3 protein, CDR3 DNA. D genes are given only for firm matches. For some rows the clone size is stated as once, few or many, or as a class when expanded; others skip it.

d_call: NA; clone_size: NA; j_call: TRBJ2-3; v_call: TRBV27; cdr3_aa: CASSLEGVTQYF; cdr3_nt: TGTGCCAGCAGCCTTGAGGGCGTTACGCAGTATTTT
d_call: NA; clone_size: NA; j_call: TRBJ1-5; v_call: TRBV12-3/TRBV12-4; cdr3_aa: CASSSYADEPQHF; cdr3_nt: TGTGCCAGCAGTTCGTATGCGGACGAGCCCCAGCATTTT
d_call: NA; clone_size: NA; j_call: TRBJ2-7; v_call: TRBV18; cdr3_aa: CASSYKQFSYEQYF; cdr3_nt: TGTGCCAGCTCCTACAAACAGTTCTCTTACGAGCAGTACTTC
d_call: TRBD1; clone_size: NA; j_call: TRBJ1-1; v_call: TRBV29-1; cdr3_aa: CSVGRTGEAFF; cdr3_nt: TGCAGCGTTGGACGGACAGGTGAAGCTTTCTTT
d_call: TRBD2; clone_size: NA; j_call: TRBJ2-3; v_call: TRBV9; cdr3_aa: CASSVVPRGGTDTQYF; cdr3_nt: TGTGCCAGCAGCGTAGTCCCGCGGGGGGGCACAGATACGCAGTATTTT
d_call: NA; clone_size: NA; j_call: TRBJ1-3; v_call: TRBV29-1; cdr3_aa: CSVEDRNRDNSGNTIYF; cdr3_nt: TGCAGCGTTGAAGACCGGAACAGGGATAACTCTGGAAACACCATATATTTT
d_call: NA; clone_size: once; j_call: TRBJ1-2; v_call: TRBV15; cdr3_aa: CATSRDEIGVLYGYTF; cdr3_nt: TGTGCCACCAGCAGAGATGAAATAGGGGTTCTCTATGGCTACACCTTC
d_call: TRBD1; clone_size: NA; j_call: TRBJ1-4; v_call: TRBV2; cdr3_aa: CASSNRGYANEKLFF; cdr3_nt: TGTGCCAGCAGCAACAGGGGCTACGCTAATGAAAAACTGTTTTTT
d_call: TRBD1; clone_size: NA; j_call: TRBJ2-7; v_call: TRBV30; cdr3_aa: CAGFRTGKAYEQYF; cdr3_nt: TGTGCCGGCTTTCGGACAGGGAAAGCCTACGAGCAGTACTTC
d_call: NA; clone_size: NA; j_call: TRBJ2-7; v_call: TRBV25-1; cdr3_aa: CASSARRPTGYEQYF; cdr3_nt: TGTGCCAGCAGTGCCCGCAGGCCGACCGGATACGAGCAGTACTTC
d_call: NA; clone_size: once; j_call: TRBJ2-7; v_call: TRBV7-8; cdr3_aa: CASSLAIGEVPHEQYF; cdr3_nt: TGTGCCAGCAGCTTAGCGATAGGGGAAGTCCCCCACGAGCAGTACTTC
d_call: NA; clone_size: NA; j_call: TRBJ1-1; v_call: TRBV14; cdr3_aa: CASSLGTEAFF; cdr3_nt: TGTGCCAGCAGCCTGGGAACTGAAGCTTTCTTT
d_call: NA; clone_size: NA; j_call: TRBJ1-1; v_call: TRBV11-1; cdr3_aa: CASSSGMGVSEAFF; cdr3_nt: TGTGCCAGCAGCTCAGGGATGGGAGTCTCTGAAGCTTTCTTT
d_call: TRBD2; clone_size: NA; j_call: TRBJ2-2; v_call: TRBV7-9; cdr3_aa: CASSLGSGGITGELFF; cdr3_nt: TGTGCCAGCAGCTTAGGTAGCGGGGGGATAACCGGGGAGCTGTTTTTT
d_call: NA; clone_size: NA; j_call: TRBJ1-1; v_call: TRBV6-1; cdr3_aa: CASSDLTGNTEAFF; cdr3_nt: TGTGCCAGCAGTGACCTTACAGGTAACACTGAAGCTTTCTTT
d_call: NA; clone_size: NA; j_call: TRBJ2-6; v_call: TRBV2; cdr3_aa: CASSADRNSGANVLTF; cdr3_nt: TGTGCCAGCAGTGCAGACAGGAACTCTGGGGCCAACGTCCTGACTTTC
d_call: NA; clone_size: NA; j_call: TRBJ2-7; v_call: TRBV4-2; cdr3_aa: CASSQDSGEQYF; cdr3_nt: TGTGCCAGCAGCCAAGATTCGGGCGAGCAGTACTTC
d_call: NA; clone_size: NA; j_call: TRBJ1-5; v_call: TRBV18; cdr3_aa: CASSPPGEGLQPQHF; cdr3_nt: TGTGCCAGCTCACCACCAGGGGAGGGGCTGCAGCCCCAGCATTTT
d_call: NA; clone_size: once; j_call: TRBJ2-7; v_call: TRBV28; cdr3_aa: CASSSMKRDTYSYEQYF; cdr3_nt: TGTGCCAGCAGTTCAATGAAGCGGGACACCTACTCCTACGAGCAGTACTTC
d_call: TRBD1; clone_size: NA; j_call: TRBJ1-2; v_call: TRBV2; cdr3_aa: CASSETGGLGGYTF; cdr3_nt: TGTGCCAGCAGTGAGACAGGGGGCTTGGGGGGCTACACCTTC
d_call: NA; clone_size: medium-sized; j_call: TRBJ1-1; v_call: TRBV5-4; cdr3_aa: CASSLLGQNTEAFF; cdr3_nt: TGTGCCAGCAGCTTGTTGGGACAGAACACTGAAGCTTTCTTT
d_call: NA; clone_size: NA; j_call: TRBJ2-7; v_call: TRBV6-6; cdr3_aa: CASSYHRQEAEQYF; cdr3_nt: TGTGCCAGCAGCTACCACCGACAGGAGGCCGAGCAGTACTTC
d_call: TRBD1; clone_size: NA; j_call: TRBJ1-3; v_call: TRBV6-6; cdr3_aa: CASSFGTGFGNTIYF; cdr3_nt: TGTGCCAGCAGTTTTGGGACAGGGTTTGGAAACACCATATATTTT
d_call: NA; clone_size: NA; j_call: TRBJ1-1; v_call: TRBV19; cdr3_aa: CASSIVQYDTEAFF; cdr3_nt: TGTGCCAGTAGTATAGTGCAGTACGACACTGAAGCTTTCTTT
d_call: TRBD1; clone_size: NA; j_call: TRBJ2-1; v_call: TRBV5-4; cdr3_aa: CASSTGTGGFNEQFF; cdr3_nt: TGTGCCAGCAGCACCGGGACAGGGGGATTCAATGAGCAGTTCTTC
d_call: NA; clone_size: NA; j_call: TRBJ2-2; v_call: TRBV15; cdr3_aa: CATSKVTGNTGELFF; cdr3_nt: TGTGCCACCAGCAAAGTGACAGGGAACACCGGGGAGCTGTTTTTT
d_call: NA; clone_size: NA; j_call: TRBJ1-1; v_call: TRBV7-2; cdr3_aa: CASSFERATEAFF; cdr3_nt: TGTGCCAGCAGCTTTGAAAGGGCTACTGAAGCTTTCTTT